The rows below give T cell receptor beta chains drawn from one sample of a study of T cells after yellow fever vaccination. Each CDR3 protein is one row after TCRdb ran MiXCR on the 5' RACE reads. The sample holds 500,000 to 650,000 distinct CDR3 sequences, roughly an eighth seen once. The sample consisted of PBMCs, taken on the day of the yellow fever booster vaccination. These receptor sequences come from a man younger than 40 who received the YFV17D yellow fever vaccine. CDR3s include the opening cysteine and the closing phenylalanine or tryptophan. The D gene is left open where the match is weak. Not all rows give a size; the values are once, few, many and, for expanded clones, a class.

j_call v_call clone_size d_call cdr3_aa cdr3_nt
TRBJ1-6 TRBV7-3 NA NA CASSPTGSSPLHF TGTGCCAGCAGCCCTACAGGGAGTTCACCCCTCCACTTT
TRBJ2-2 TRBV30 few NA CAWRGPGTVTGELFF TGTGCCTGGAGGGGACCCGGGACGGTCACCGGGGAGCTGTTTTTT
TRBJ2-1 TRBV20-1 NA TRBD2 CGGGEYNEQFF TGCGGCGGGGGGGAATACAATGAGCAGTTCTTC
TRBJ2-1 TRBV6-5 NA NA CASRQTHWNEQFF TGTGCCAGCAGACAGACTCATTGGAATGAGCAGTTCTTC
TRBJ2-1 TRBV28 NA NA CASSLKSGRGNEQFF TGTGCCAGCAGTTTAAAGTCAGGCAGAGGTAATGAGCAGTTCTTC
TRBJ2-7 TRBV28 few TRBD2 CASRYQREDPYEQYF TGTGCCAGCAGATACCAGCGGGAGGATCCCTACGAGCAGTACTTC
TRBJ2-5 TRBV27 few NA CASSFDRGTQETQYF TGTGCCAGCAGTTTTGATAGGGGGACCCAAGAGACCCAGTACTTC
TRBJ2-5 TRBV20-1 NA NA CSASSLGAETQYF TGCAGTGCTAGCTCGCTGGGGGCAGAGACCCAGTACTTC
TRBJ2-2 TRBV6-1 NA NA CASRGLVAGELFF TGTGCCAGCAGAGGCCTCGTAGCCGGGGAGCTGTTTTTT
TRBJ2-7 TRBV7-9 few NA CASSRRDLSSYEQYF TGTGCCAGCAGCCGACGGGACCTTAGCTCCTACGAGCAGTACTTC
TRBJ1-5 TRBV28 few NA CASQGFLQPQHF TGTGCCAGCCAGGGATTCCTGCAGCCCCAGCATTTT
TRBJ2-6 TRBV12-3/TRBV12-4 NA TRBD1 CASSRQGSGANVLTF TGTGCCAGCAGTAGACAGGGTTCTGGGGCCAACGTCCTGACTTTC
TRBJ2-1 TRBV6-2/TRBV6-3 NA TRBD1 CASSYPGGEQFF TGTGCCAGCAGTTACCCAGGGGGTGAGCAGTTCTTC
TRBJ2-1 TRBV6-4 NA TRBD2 CASSGTSGRGSEQFF TGTGCCAGCAGTGGGACTAGCGGGAGAGGTAGTGAGCAGTTCTTC
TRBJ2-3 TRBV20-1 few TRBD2 CSARASGTSGGTSTDTQYF TGCAGTGCTAGAGCTTCGGGGACTAGCGGAGGTACTAGCACAGATACGCAGTATTTT
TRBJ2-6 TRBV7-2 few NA CASSLADPSSTGANVLTF TGTGCCAGCAGCTTAGCAGACCCAAGTAGTACAGGGGCCAACGTCCTGACTTTC
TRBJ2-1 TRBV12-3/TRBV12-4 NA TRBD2 CASSLKSGRNNEQFF TGTGCCAGCAGTTTAAAAAGCGGGAGAAATAATGAGCAGTTCTTC
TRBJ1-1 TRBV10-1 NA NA CASRVTVNTEAFF TGCGCCAGCAGGGTGACGGTGAACACTGAAGCTTTCTTT
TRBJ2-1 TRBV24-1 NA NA CATSDLGTESDNEQFF TGTGCCACCAGTGATTTGGGGACTGAGAGTGACAATGAGCAGTTCTTC
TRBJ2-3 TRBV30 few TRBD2 CAWSVRGGLAGGRLADTQYF TGTGCCTGGAGTGTACGAGGGGGACTAGCGGGAGGTAGATTGGCAGATACGCAGTATTTT
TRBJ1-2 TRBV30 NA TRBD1 CASAPGQGWFYTF TGTGCCTCAGCTCCGGGACAGGGGTGGTTCTACACCTTC
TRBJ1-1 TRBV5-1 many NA CASSFSGGTHEAFF TGCGCCAGCAGCTTTTCAGGTGGGACTCATGAAGCTTTCTTT
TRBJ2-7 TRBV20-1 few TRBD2 CSARVGLAGSKEQYF TGCAGTGCTAGAGTGGGGCTAGCGGGAAGTAAGGAGCAGTACTTC
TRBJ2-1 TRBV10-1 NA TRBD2 CASSQTSGRDHAEQFF TGCGCCAGCAGTCAGACTAGCGGGAGAGACCATGCTGAGCAGTTCTTC
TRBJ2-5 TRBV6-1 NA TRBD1 CASSQPQGTEETQYF TGTGCCAGCAGCCAACCCCAGGGGACAGAAGAGACCCAGTACTTC
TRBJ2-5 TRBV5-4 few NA CASSLSGGHTETQYF TGTGCCAGCAGCTTGTCCGGGGGTCATACGGAGACCCAGTACTTC
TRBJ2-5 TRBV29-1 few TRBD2 CSVRLAGGGAQYF TGCAGCGTTCGTCTAGCTGGGGGGGGGGCCCAGTACTTC
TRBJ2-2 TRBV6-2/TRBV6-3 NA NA CASSFRKAGTGELFF TGTGCCAGCAGTTTCCGGAAAGCGGGCACCGGGGAGCTGTTTTTT
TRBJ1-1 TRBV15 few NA CATSSQGGTEAFF TGTGCCACCAGCAGCCAGGGAGGTACTGAAGCTTTCTTT
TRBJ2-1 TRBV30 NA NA CAWTGTRTFNEQFF TGTGCCTGGACGGGGACCCGAACCTTCAATGAGCAGTTCTTC
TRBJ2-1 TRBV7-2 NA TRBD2 CASSLELLAGDEQFF TGTGCCAGCAGCTTAGAACTCCTAGCGGGGGATGAGCAGTTCTTC
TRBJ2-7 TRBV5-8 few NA CASGTADYEQYF TGTGCCAGCGGGACGGCCGACTACGAGCAGTACTTC
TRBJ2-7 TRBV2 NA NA CASSESLGTYEQYF TGTGCCAGCAGTGAATCCCTGGGGACCTACGAGCAGTACTTC
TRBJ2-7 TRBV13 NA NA CASSLGLTEQYF TGTGCCAGCAGCTTAGGACTAACCGAGCAGTACTTC
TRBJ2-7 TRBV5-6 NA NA CASSYWISSYEQYF TGTGCCAGCAGCTATTGGATATCCTCCTACGAGCAGTACTTC
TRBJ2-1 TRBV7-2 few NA CASSFQQSSYNEQFF TGTGCCAGCAGCTTCCAACAAAGCTCCTACAATGAGCAGTTCTTC
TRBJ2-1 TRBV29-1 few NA CSVEVQLNEQFF TGCAGCGTTGAAGTGCAGCTTAATGAGCAGTTCTTC
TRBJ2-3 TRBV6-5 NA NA CAMRRDLSTDTQYF TGTGCCATGCGCCGGGACCTAAGCACAGATACGCAGTATTTT
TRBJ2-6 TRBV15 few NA CATSRDHRLQAF TGTGCCACCAGCAGAGATCATCGCCTCCAGGCTTTC
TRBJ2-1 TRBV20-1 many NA CSASNGRSSYNEQFF TGCAGTGCTAGTAATGGCCGAAGCTCCTACAATGAGCAGTTCTTC
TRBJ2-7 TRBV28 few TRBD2 CASTPSGSTYEQYF TGTGCCAGCACCCCTAGCGGGTCCACCTACGAGCAGTACTTC